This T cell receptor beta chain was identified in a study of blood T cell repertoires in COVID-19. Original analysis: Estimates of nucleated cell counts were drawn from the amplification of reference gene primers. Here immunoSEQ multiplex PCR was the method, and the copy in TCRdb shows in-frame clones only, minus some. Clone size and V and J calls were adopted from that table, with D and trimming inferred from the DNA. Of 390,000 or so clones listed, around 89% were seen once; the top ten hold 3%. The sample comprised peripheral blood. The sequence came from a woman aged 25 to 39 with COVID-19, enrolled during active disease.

CDR3 coding DNA: TGCGCCAGCAGCTTCGGACAGGGATCTTACAATGAGCAGTTCTTC. It specifies CASSFGQGSYNEQFF. The rearrangement uses TRBV5-1 and TRBJ2-1; 8 bases map to TRBD1. The CDR3 contains 15 residues. J lost 4 bases, V lost 2 bases, and 5 bases had no gene match. Germline CDR1 is SGHRS and CDR2 is YFSETQ.